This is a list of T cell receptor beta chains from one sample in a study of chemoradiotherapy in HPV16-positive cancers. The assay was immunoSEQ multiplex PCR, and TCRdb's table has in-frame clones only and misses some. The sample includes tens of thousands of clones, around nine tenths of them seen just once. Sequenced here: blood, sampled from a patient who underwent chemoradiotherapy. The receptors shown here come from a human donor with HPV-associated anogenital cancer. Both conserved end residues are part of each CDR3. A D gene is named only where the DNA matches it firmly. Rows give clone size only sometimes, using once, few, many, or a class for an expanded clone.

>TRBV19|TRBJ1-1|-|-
CASISRGARTEAFF
TGTGCCAGTATCAGCCGGGGGGCGAGGACTGAAGCTTTCTTT
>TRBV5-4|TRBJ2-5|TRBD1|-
CASSLRTGAETQYF
TGTGCCAGCAGCTTGAGGACAGGGGCTGAGACCCAGTACTTC
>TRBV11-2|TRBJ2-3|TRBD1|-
CASSQGVVSRGTDTQYF
TGTGCCAGCAGCCAGGGGGTGGTCTCACGGGGAACAGATACGCAGTATTTT
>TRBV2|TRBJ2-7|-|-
CASSNPLKDYEQYF
TGTGCCAGCAGTAACCCCTTGAAAGACTACGAGCAGTACTTC
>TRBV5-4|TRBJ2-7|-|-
CASSLAGTPAREQYF
TGTGCCAGCAGCCTAGCCGGGACTCCCGCGCGGGAGCAGTACTTC
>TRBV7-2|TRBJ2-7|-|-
CASSPLQGNEQYF
TGTGCCAGCAGCCCTCTACAGGGCAACGAGCAGTACTTC
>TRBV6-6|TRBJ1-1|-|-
CASSYGDVVNTEAFF
TGTGCCAGCAGTTACGGGGACGTGGTGAACACTGAAGCTTTCTTT
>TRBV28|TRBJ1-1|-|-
CASSAYGLGNTEAFF
TGTGCCAGCAGTGCATACGGGTTAGGGAACACTGAAGCTTTCTTT
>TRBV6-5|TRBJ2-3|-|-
CASSYLGGRDTQYF
TGTGCCAGCAGTTACCTTGGAGGGAGGGATACGCAGTATTTT
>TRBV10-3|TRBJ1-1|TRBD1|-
CAISESAGGTTEAFF
TGTGCCATCAGTGAGTCGGCAGGGGGGACGACTGAAGCTTTCTTT
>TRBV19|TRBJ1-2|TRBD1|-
CASSSGGTYGYTF
TGTGCCAGTAGTTCAGGGGGAACCTATGGCTACACCTTC
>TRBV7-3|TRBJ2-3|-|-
CASSLGHYTDTQYF
TGTGCCAGCAGCTTAGGACATTACACAGATACGCAGTATTTT
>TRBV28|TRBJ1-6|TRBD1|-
CASSAFWTGVNSPLHF
TGTGCCAGCAGTGCCTTTTGGACAGGGGTGAATTCACCCCTCCACTTT
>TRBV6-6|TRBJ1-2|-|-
CASSFRPRDYGYTF
TGTGCCAGCAGTTTCCGCCCGAGAGACTATGGCTACACCTTC
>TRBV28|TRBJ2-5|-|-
CASSIPGLAPETQYF
TGTGCCAGCAGCATCCCGGGGTTGGCCCCAGAGACCCAGTACTTC
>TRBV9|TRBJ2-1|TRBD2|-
CASSERTSGGYNEQFF
TGTGCCAGCAGCGAACGGACTAGCGGAGGATACAATGAGCAGTTCTTC
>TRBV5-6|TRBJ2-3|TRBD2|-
CASSLRVSGGLDTQYF
TGTGCCAGCAGCTTGAGAGTTAGCGGGGGGTTAGATACGCAGTATTTT
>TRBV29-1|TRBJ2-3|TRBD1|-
CSVDRQGRSDTQYF
TGCAGCGTCGACCGACAGGGGAGGTCAGATACGCAGTATTTT
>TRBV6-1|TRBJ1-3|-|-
CASSDAGNTIYF
TGTGCCAGCAGTGACGCTGGAAACACCATATATTTT
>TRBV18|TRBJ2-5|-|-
CASSSTGLGTGETQYF
TGTGCCAGCTCATCGACAGGGCTCGGGACTGGGGAGACCCAGTACTTC
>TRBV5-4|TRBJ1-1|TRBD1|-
CASSLRDRVWTEAFF
TGTGCCAGCAGCCTCCGGGACAGGGTTTGGACTGAAGCTTTCTTT
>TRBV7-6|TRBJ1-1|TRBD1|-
CASSSTQGAANTEAFF
TGTGCCAGCAGCTCCACCCAGGGGGCAGCGAACACTGAAGCTTTCTTT
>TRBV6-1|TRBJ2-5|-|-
CASSEAPGRETQYF
TGTGCCAGCAGTGAAGCGCCAGGAAGGGAGACCCAGTACTTC
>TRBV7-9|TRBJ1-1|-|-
CASSYPLRGEGNTEAFF
TGTGCCAGCAGCTACCCGTTAAGAGGGGAGGGGAACACTGAAGCTTTCTTT
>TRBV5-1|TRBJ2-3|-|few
CASSLGGTDTQYF
TGCGCCAGCAGCCTAGGGGGCACAGATACGCAGTATTTT
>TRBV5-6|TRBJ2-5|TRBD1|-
CASSVTGGETQYF
TGTGCCAGCAGCGTCACAGGGGGGGAGACCCAGTACTTC